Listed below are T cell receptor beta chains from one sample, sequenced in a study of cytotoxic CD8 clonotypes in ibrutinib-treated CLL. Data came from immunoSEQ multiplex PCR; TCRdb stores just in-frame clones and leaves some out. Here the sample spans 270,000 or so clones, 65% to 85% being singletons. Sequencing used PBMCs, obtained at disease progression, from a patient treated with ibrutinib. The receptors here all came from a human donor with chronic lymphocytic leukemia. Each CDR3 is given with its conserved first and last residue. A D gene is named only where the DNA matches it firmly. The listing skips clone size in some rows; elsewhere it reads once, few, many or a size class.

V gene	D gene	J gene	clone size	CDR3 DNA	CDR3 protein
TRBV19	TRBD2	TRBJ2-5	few	TGTGCCAGTACCCCGACTAGCGGGAGTGCGGAGACCCAGTACTTC	CASTPTSGSAETQYF
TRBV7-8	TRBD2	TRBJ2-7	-	TGTGCCAGCAGCTTAGTTACGGGACTAGCGCTCTACGAGCAGTACTTC	CASSLVTGLALYEQYF
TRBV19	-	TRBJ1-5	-	TGTGCCAGTAGCATCTCACCCCGGATACATCAGCCCCAGCATTTT	CASSISPRIHQPQHF
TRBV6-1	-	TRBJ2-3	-	TGTGCCAGCAGTGAAGTGGGAGCGGTAGATACGCAGTATTTT	CASSEVGAVDTQYF
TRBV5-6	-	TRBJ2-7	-	TGTGCCAGCAGCAGGGGCAAAATTATGCCCAACGAGCAGTACTTC	CASSRGKIMPNEQYF
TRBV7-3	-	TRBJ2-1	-	TGTGCCAGCAGCCCTGGACAGTCCAATGAGCAGTTCTTC	CASSPGQSNEQFF
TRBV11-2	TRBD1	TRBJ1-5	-	TGTGCCAGCAGCCCACGCCAGGGGGTAGCCCAGCATTTT	CASSPRQGVAQHF
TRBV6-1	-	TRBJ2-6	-	TGTGCCAGCAAGGTCTCTGGGGCCAACGTCCTGACTTTC	CASKVSGANVLTF
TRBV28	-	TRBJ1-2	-	TGTGCCAGCAGTTCGTCAGGGTTAGGGTACTATGGCTACACCTTC	CASSSSGLGYYGYTF
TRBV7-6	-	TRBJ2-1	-	TGTGCCAGCAACCAGGGAATTGAGCAGTTCTTC	CASNQGIEQFF
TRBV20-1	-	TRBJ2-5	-	TGCAGCCAAGGAGGCCAAGAGACCCAGTACTTC	CSQGGQETQYF
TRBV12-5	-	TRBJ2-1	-	TGTGCTAGTGGCACAAGCGGTCCGGCGGACCTCAATGAGCAGTTCTTC	CASGTSGPADLNEQFF
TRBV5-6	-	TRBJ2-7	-	TGTGCCAGCGGCGGGTGGGGCAGGAACTACGAGCAGTACTTC	CASGGWGRNYEQYF
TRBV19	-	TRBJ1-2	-	TGTGCCAGCCACCGGGACGGGACCCCCCGGGGCTATGGCTACACCTTC	CASHRDGTPRGYGYTF
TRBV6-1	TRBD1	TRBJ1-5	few	TGTGCCAGCAGGTCAACAGGGGGGTATCAGCCCCAGCATTTT	CASRSTGGYQPQHF
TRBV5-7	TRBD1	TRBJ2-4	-	TGTGCCAGCAGCTTGGAGGACAGGCGCCTCCCCTTC	CASSLEDRRLPF